Below, 6 T cell receptor beta chains from the same sample are listed, as sequenced in a study of shared clonotypes between healthy human individuals (dated by TCRdb to 2020 to 2022). The library was prepared using the immunoSEQ multiplex PCR assay. Held by TCRdb, this immuneACCESS table contains in-frame sequences only and omits some clones. Under half of the omission traces to an unresolved V gene where checked; the cause of the rest is unknown. The table for this sample lists 2,500,000 or so clones; under 95% of them were counted only once. Of the sample, about 0.38% is held by the ten largest clones. The specimen was naive CD4+ T cells from PBMCs. Interpreted using the paper, the cell subset or site label stands for: CD45RA+ positively selected. The receptors were sampled from a man aged 18 to 29 in good health. Some clones in this sample may be carry-over from other donors' samples.

The chain combines TRBV19 with TRBJ1-2, with D tentatively TRBD1 (5 bases). The CDR3 spans 15 residues. Trimming removed 10 bases at V and 6 bases at J, with 24 bases between. CDR1 and CDR2 (germline): LNHDA, SQIVND (reference sequence). In DNA form, the CDR3 reads TGTGCCACCCTCCGGGACTCATGGGTGGGAGATGGCTACACCTTC. It is translated as CATLRDSWVGDGYTF.

The rearrangement uses TRBV11-2 and TRBJ2-1, with D perhaps matching TRBD1 (5 bases). V lost 6 bases, J lost 2 bases, and 23 bases lay in between. Germline loops: CDR1 SGHAT, CDR2 FQNNGV. The CDR3 loop spans 18 amino acids. CDR3 amino acids: CASRPTALGRRTYNEQFF. CDR3 nucleotides: TGTGCCAGCAGACCGACCGCCCTGGGGCGCCGAACCTACAATGAGCAGTTCTTC.

In its sample, this clone was seen once. Other nucleotide sequences in the sample specify the same CDR3. The V call is TRBV5-1, the J call TRBJ1-2; 9 bases map to TRBD1. CDR3 length: 14 residues. CDR1 and CDR2 (germline): SGHRS, YFSETQ. Unmatched junction bases numbered 3, after V lost 0 bases and J lost 6 bases. The DNA for the CDR3 is TGCGCCAGCAGCTTGGCGGGACAGGGAGATGGCTACACCTTC. Protein product: CASSLAGQGDGYTF.

The rearrangement links TRBV5-8 to TRBJ1-4, with 7 positions matching TRBD1. The CDR3 is made up of 16 amino acids. J was trimmed by 3 bases and V by 1 base; bases with no gene match: 6. The germline gives CDR1 SGHTS, CDR2 YDEGEE. CDR3 in amino acids: CASSLSTGAANEKLFF. The CDR3 coding sequence is TGTGCCAGCAGCTTGAGTACAGGGGCAGCTAATGAAAAACTGTTTTTT.

V is TRBV18 and J is TRBJ1-1; 7 positions agree with TRBD1. The CDR3 spans 15 residues. Unmatched junction bases numbered 4, after V lost 2 bases and J lost 1 base. The germline CDR1 and CDR2 sequences are KGHSH and LQKENI. The DNA of the CDR3 is TGTGCCAGCTCACCAAGGACAGGACCGAACACTGAAGCTTTCTTT. Protein product: CASSPRTGPNTEAFF.

V is TRBV30 and J is TRBJ2-1, with D perhaps matching TRBD1 (6 bases). V shed 0 bases and J shed 10 bases, with 13 bases lying between them. The CDR3 sequence is 13 residues long. Germline CDR1 GTSNPN, CDR2 SVGIG (reference sequence). The CDR3 DNA sequence: TGTGCCTGGAGTGTCCTAATCAGGGGCGAGCAGTTCTTC. It yields the protein CAWSVLIRGEQFF.